The T cell receptor (beta chain) described here comes from a study of OX40 agonist ivuxolimab in advanced cancers. Study summary: A male proportion of under 90% was recorded, with mean age 60 years and range roughly 23 to 79.

Measured with immunoSEQ multiplex PCR; TCRdb has only the in-frame clones, and not every one. The sample lists approximately 67,000 clones; about 88% were seen once. V shed 5 bases and J shed 2 bases, with 10 bases lying between them. Per germline, CDR1 MNHNY and CDR2 SVGAGI (reference sequence). There are 14 residues in the CDR3. The gene calls are TRBV6-6 and TRBJ1-3, with D possibly being TRBD1 (6 bases). The TCR comes from an adult with an advanced solid tumor such as melanoma, head and neck, liver or kidney cancer. The sample consisted of CD4+ or CD8+ T cells sorted from blood, taken in a trial of the OX40 agonist ivuxolimab. This CDR3 is CASSTQGTGNTIYF. CDR3 DNA: TGTGCCAGCAGTACACAGGGTACTGGAAACACCATATATTTT.